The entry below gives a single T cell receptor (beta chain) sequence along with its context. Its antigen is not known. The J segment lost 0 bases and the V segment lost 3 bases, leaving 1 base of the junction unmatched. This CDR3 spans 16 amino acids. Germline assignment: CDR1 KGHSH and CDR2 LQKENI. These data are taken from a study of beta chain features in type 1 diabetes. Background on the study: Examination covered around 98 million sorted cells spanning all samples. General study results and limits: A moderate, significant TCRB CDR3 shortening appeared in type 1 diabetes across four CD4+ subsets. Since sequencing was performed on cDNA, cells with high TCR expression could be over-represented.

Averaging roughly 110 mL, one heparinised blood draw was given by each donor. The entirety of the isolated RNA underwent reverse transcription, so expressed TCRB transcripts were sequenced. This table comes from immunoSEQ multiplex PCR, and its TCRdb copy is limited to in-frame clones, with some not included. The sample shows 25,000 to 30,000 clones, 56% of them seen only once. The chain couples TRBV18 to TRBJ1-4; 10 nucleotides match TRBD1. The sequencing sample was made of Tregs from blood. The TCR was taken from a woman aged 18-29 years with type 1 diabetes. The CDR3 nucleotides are TGTGCCAGCTCACCGACAGGGGGCGCAACTAATGAAAAACTGTTTTTT. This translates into CASSPTGGATNEKLFF.